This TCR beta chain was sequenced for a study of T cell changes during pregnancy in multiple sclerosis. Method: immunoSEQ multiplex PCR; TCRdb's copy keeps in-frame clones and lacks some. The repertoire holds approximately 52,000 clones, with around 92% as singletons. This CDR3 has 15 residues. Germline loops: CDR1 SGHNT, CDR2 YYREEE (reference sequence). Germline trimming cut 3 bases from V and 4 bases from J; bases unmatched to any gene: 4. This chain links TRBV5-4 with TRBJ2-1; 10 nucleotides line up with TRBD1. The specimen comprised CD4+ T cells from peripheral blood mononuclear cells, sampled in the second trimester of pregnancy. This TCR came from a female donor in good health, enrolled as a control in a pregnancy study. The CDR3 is CASSSDRGGYNEQFF. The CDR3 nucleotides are TGTGCCAGCAGCTCGGACAGGGGGGGATACAATGAGCAGTTCTTC. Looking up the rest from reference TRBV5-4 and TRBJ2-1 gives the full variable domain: ETGVTQSPTHLIKTRGQQVTLRCSSQSGHNTVSWYQQALGQGPQFIFQYYREEENGRGNFPPRFSGLQFPNYSSELNVNALELDDSALYLCASSSDRGGYNEQFFGPGTRLTVL.